One sample yielded the 17 T cell receptor beta chains listed below, sequenced in a study of blood T cells in healthy people across ages. Primers used in a second PCR of roughly 7 to 12 cycles were a sample-barcoded 5' primer and a J-beta primer mix. Via MiXCR, TCRdb re-called the 5' RACE reads, giving one row per CDR3 protein. Of 750,000 to 950,000 distinct CDR3 sequences in the sample, just under 30% were seen once. These data are also associated with another study on T cells of mothers and their children.

Sequencing was performed on blood. The receptors derive from a woman aged 40 to 50 in good health.

In this sample, this clonotype turned up many times. V is TRBV5-1 and J is TRBJ1-2; D gene ambiguous. Germline V gives CDR1 SGHRS, CDR2 YFSETQ. V was trimmed by 2 bases and J by 8 bases, leaving 4 bases between them. CDR3 length: 10 amino acids. The CDR3 loop is CASSFGGYTF. CDR3 DNA sequence: TGCGCCAGCAGCTTCGGAGGCTACACCTTC.

The rearrangement uses TRBV7-6 and TRBJ1-1, with unresolved D. The germline V gene has CDR1 SGHVS and CDR2 FNYEAQ. CDR3 length: 15 residues. Trimming removed 1 base from V and 5 bases from J, with 14 bases in between. This chain's CDR3 is CASSLGRQRRTEAFF. The DNA of the CDR3 is TGTGCCAGCAGCTTAGGACGTCAGCGTCGGACTGAAGCTTTCTTT.

This chain joins TRBV20-1 and TRBJ2-3, with TRBD1 as a possible D gene (6 bases). Germline values: CDR1 DFQATT, CDR2 SNEGSKA (reference sequence). V was pared by 3 bases and J by 1 base, with 11 bases between. The length of the CDR3 is 14 residues. The chain's CDR3 is CSARRDIGTDTQYF. CDR3 coding DNA: TGCAGTGCTAGGAGGGACATCGGCACAGATACGCAGTATTTT.

The chain combines TRBV9 with TRBJ2-7; 10 bases match TRBD2. The CDR3 totals 14 residues. From germline, CDR1 is SGDLS and CDR2 YYNGEE. Trimming at V came to 10 bases and at J to 2 bases, leaving 9 bases not matched to a gene. The CDR3 region is CAGAPSGGTYEQYF. The DNA for the CDR3 is TGTGCCGGTGCTCCTAGCGGGGGTACCTACGAGCAGTACTTC.

The table lists this clonotype with a few counts. The J gene is TRBJ2-7, the V gene TRBV2; D not certain. Trimming stripped 3 bases from V and 3 bases from J, with 9 bases between. The CDR3 spans 13 residues. In germline, CDR1 is SNHLY, CDR2 FYNNEI. The CDR3 bases are TGTGCCAGCAGTGACAAGGTGGGCTACGAGCAGTACTTC. This gives the protein CASSDKVGYEQYF.

The chain joins TRBV29-1 to TRBJ1-3; weak D call: TRBD1 (5 bases). V was clipped by 7 bases and J by 0 bases, with 16 bases between them. This CDR3 spans 15 amino acids. Per the germline V gene, CDR1 is SQVTM and CDR2 is ANQGSEA. The CDR3 nucleotides read TGCAGCGCCTCTTGGGGCAGTGGCTCTGGAAACACCATATATTTT. This codes for CSASWGSGSGNTIYF.

Here the CDR3 DNA reads TGTGCCAGCAGTTTATATGGCAGGGGGCTTGGAAATTCACCCCTCCACTTT. Encoded protein: CASSLYGRGLGNSPLHF. The chain couples TRBV28 to TRBJ1-6; 8 positions agree with TRBD1. The germline V gene encodes CDR1 MDHEN and CDR2 SYDVKM. V was clipped by 1 base and J by 7 bases; unmatched bases: 9. The CDR3 is 17 amino acids.

The sample holds a few counts of this clonotype. This sequence joins TRBV4-3 and TRBJ1-2; the D is unclear. V shed 0 bases and J shed 3 bases, with 11 bases lying between them. CDR3 length equals 15 residues. Germline CDR1 and CDR2: LGHNA and YSLEER. The CDR3 loop reads CASSQDRMEHYGYTF. The CDR3 DNA sequence: TGCGCCAGCAGCCAAGATCGGATGGAACACTATGGCTACACCTTC.

At least ten counts were recorded for this clonotype. The chain recombines TRBV5-4 with TRBJ2-1; TRBD2 matches at 16 bases. The germline CDR1 and CDR2 sequences are SGHNT and YYREEE (reference sequence). Losses at the gene ends were 3 bases for V and 9 bases for J; bases not matched to a gene: 6. This CDR3 comprises 16 residues. The CDR3 is CASSSGTSGGAGEQFF. The CDR3 DNA follows: TGTGCCAGCAGCTCAGGGACTAGCGGGGGGGCAGGTGAGCAGTTCTTC.

In its sample, this clonotype was seen many times. V gene TRBV5-5 combines with J gene TRBJ2-5; D perhaps matches TRBD1 (6 bases). This CDR3 contains 16 residues. Trimming took 2 bases from V and 5 from J, leaving 19 bases between them. Germline assignment: CDR1 SGHKS and CDR2 YYEKEE (reference sequence). CDR3 nucleotides: TGTGCCAGCAGCTTCGAACTAGTCGTGGGGGCGGAGACCCAGTACTTC. Its protein is CASSFELVVGAETQYF.

The chain joins TRBV6-1 to TRBJ1-1; TRBD1 is a possible D gene (5 bases). CDR1 MNHNS and CDR2 SASEGT come from the germline V gene. The CDR3 is made up of 12 amino acids. V lost 11 bases and J 5 bases, leaving 15 bases between the germline ends. The CDR3 nucleotides read TGTGCCGGCTCATGGGGCAGGACTGAAGCTTTCTTT. Translating it yields CAGSWGRTEAFF.

In this sample, this clonotype turned up once. With a much larger clone just one base away, this may be a read error. The gene calls are TRBV6-2 or TRBV6-3 and TRBJ2-1, with 8 bases aligning to TRBD1. The germline V gene encodes CDR1 MNHEY and CDR2 SVGEGT. This CDR3 is built from 16 residues. The CDR3 bases are TGTGCCAGCAGGGAGGACAGGGATTGGCGTTACAATGGGCAGTTCTTC. Translated: CASREDRDWRYNGQFF.

The rearrangement joins TRBV27 to TRBJ2-1; 13 bases line up with TRBD2. After removal of 0 bases from V and 9 bases from J, the junction contained 5 bases not matched to a gene. Germline V gene data show CDR1 as MNHEY and CDR2 as SMNVEV (reference sequence). The CDR3 covers 16 residues. Here the CDR3 reads CASSLSKLAGGSEQFF. The CDR3 DNA reads TGTGCCAGCAGTTTATCGAAACTAGCGGGGGGGAGTGAGCAGTTCTTC.

Of note for this clonotype: The junction differs from germline at one of its ends, possibly a read error. This sequence joins TRBV7-9 and TRBJ2-7, with 13 positions matching TRBD2. This CDR3 contains 16 residues. Germline CDR1 SEHNR, CDR2 FQNEAQ (reference sequence). The CDR3 loop reads CANSPGGTSGVYGQYF. The CDR3 DNA is TGTGCCAACAGCCCGGGGGGGACTAGCGGGGTCTACGGGCAGTACTTC.

To note about this clonotype: A read error may explain this, as a much larger clone is one base away. The V call is TRBV14, the J call TRBJ2-7, with D unresolved. CDR1 is SGHDN and CDR2 is FVKESK in the germline V gene. Between the trimmed V and J ends, which lost 6 bases and 2 bases, there was a span of 14 bases. CDR3 length: 14 residues. CDR3 region: CASSSRQVAYEQYF. The CDR3 DNA sequence: TGTGCCAGCAGTTCACGGCAGGTGGCCTACGAGCAGTACTTC.

Many counts were recorded for this clonotype. The genes are TRBV7-2 and TRBJ1-1; a weak D match, TRBD1 (5 bases). Trimming shortened V by 6 bases and J by 1 base, and 12 bases separated the two germline ends. Germline values: CDR1 SGHTA, CDR2 FQGNSA. This CDR3 comprises 14 residues. Here the CDR3 DNA reads TGTGCCAGCAGTTTGGAGACAGCGAACACTGAAGCTTTCTTT. Amino acids: CASSLETANTEAFF.

There are many counts of this clonotype. V is TRBV6-2 or TRBV6-3 and J is TRBJ2-7; D is unclear. This CDR3 spans 16 amino acids. Deletions cut 2 bases from V and 1 base from J, with 15 bases between. Germline V gene sequence: CDR1 MNHEY, CDR2 SVGEGT. The CDR3 region is CASSYSGRLPSYEQYF. For the CDR3, the DNA is TGTGCCAGCAGTTACAGTGGCAGGCTCCCTTCCTACGAGCAGTACTTC.